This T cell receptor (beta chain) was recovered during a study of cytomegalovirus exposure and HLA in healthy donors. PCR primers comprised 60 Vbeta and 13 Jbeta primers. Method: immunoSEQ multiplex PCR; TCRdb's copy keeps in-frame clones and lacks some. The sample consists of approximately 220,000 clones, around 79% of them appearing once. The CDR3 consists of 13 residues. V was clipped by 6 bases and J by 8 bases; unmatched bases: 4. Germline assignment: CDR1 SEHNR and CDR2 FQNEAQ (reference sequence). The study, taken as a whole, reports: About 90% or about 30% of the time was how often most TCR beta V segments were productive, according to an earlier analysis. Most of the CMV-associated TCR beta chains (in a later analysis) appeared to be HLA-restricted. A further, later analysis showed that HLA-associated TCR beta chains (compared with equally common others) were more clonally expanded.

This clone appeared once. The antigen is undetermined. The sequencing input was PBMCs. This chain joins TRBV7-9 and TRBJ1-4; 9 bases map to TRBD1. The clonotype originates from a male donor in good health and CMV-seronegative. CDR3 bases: TGTGCCAGCAGACAGGGGGCAGAGGAAAAACTGTTTTTT. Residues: CASRQGAEEKLFF.